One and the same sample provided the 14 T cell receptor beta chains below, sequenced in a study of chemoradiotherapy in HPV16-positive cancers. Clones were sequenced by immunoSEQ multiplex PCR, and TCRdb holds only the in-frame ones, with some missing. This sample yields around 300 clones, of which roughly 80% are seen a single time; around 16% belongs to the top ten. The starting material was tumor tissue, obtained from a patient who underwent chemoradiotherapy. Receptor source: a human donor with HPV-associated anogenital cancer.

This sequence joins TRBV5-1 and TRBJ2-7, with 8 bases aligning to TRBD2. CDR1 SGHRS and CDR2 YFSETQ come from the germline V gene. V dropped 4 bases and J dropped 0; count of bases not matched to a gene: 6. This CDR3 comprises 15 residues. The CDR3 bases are TGCGCCAGCAGCGCCCCGGGGGGGGCCTCCTACGAGCAGTACTTC. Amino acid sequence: CASSAPGGASYEQYF.

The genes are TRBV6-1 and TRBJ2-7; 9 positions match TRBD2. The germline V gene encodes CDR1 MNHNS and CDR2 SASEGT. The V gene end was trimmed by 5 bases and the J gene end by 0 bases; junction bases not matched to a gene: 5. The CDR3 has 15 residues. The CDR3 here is CASSPGAGGSYEQYF. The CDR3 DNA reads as TGTGCCAGCAGTCCGGGAGCGGGGGGCTCCTACGAGCAGTACTTC.

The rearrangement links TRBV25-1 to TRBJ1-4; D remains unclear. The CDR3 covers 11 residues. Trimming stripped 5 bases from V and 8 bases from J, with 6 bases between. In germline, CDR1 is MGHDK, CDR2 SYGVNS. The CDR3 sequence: CASSLREKLFF. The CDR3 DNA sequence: TGTGCCAGCAGTTTACGGGAAAAACTGTTTTTT.

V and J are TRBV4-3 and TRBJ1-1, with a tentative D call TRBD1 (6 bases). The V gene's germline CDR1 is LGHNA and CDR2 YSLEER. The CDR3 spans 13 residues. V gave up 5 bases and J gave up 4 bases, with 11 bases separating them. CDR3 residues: CASSVQGGTEAFF. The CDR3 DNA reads TGCGCCAGCAGCGTACAGGGAGGCACTGAAGCTTTCTTT.

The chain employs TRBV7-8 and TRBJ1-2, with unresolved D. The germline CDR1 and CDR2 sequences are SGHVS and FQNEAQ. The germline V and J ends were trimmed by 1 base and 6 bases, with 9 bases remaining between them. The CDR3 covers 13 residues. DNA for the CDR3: TGTGCCAGCAGCTTAGGGGGATTAGATGGCTACACCTTC. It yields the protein CASSLGGLDGYTF.

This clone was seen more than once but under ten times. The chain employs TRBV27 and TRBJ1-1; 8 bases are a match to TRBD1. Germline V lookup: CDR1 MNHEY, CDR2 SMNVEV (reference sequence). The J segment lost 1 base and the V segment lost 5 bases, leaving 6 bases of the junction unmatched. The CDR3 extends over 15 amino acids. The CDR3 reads CASSRQGAGNTEAFF. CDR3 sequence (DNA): TGTGCCAGCAGTCGCCAGGGGGCGGGGAACACTGAAGCTTTCTTT.

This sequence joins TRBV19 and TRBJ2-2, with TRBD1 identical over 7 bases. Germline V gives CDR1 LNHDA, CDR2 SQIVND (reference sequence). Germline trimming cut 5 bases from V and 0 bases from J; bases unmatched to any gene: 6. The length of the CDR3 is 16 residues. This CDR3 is CASSRQTGTNTGELFF. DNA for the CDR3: TGTGCCAGTAGTCGACAGACAGGGACGAACACCGGGGAGCTGTTTTTT.

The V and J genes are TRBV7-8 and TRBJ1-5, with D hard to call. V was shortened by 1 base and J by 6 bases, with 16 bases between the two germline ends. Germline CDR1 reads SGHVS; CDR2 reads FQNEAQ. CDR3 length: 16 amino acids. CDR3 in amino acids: CASSLGVGRNAQPQHF. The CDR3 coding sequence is TGTGCCAGCAGCTTAGGAGTAGGGCGAAACGCTCAGCCCCAGCATTTT.

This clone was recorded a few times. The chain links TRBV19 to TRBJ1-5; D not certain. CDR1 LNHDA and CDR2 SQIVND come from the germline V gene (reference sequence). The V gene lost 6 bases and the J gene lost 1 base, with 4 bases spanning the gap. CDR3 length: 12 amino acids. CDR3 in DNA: TGTGCCAGTAGGGAAAGCAATCAGCCCCAGCATTTT. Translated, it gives CASRESNQPQHF.

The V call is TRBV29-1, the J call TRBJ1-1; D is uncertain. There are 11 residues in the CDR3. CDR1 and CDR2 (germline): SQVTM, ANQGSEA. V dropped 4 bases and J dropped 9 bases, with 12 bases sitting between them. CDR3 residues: CSVGEREQAFF. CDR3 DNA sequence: TGCAGCGTTGGGGAGAGAGAACAAGCTTTCTTT.

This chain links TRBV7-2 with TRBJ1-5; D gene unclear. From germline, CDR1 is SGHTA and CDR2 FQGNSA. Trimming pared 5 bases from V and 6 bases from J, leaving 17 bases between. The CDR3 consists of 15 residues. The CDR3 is CASSVDWGMGQPQHF. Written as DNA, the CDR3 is TGTGCCAGCAGCGTGGACTGGGGAATGGGTCAGCCCCAGCATTTT.

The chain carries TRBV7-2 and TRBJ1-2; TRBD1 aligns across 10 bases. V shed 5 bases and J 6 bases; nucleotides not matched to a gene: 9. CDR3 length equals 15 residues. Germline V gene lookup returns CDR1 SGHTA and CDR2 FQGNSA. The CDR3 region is CASSPRQGAGNGYTF. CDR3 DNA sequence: TGTGCCAGCAGCCCCCGACAGGGGGCAGGAAATGGCTACACCTTC.

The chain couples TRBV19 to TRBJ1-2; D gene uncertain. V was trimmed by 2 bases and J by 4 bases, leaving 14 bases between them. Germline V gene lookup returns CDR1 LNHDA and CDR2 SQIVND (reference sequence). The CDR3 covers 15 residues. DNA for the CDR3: TGTGCCAGTAGTATATCTTCGGGAAGCAGCTATGGCTACACCTTC. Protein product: CASSISSGSSYGYTF.

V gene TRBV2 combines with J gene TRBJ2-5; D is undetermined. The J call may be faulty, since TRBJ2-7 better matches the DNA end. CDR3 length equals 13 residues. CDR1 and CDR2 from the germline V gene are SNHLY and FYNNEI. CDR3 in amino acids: CASSEGLGYEQYF. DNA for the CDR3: TGTGCCAGCAGTGAAGGACTCGGCTACGAGCAGTACTTC.